The text below deals with one TCR beta chain. Its antigen is currently unknown. The sample belongs to a study of OX40 agonist ivuxolimab in advanced cancers. Study at large: Therapy given before enrollment (anti-PD-1, anti-PD-L1 or anti-CTLA-4) was allowed, and 30% to 50% had some.

Here immunoSEQ multiplex PCR was the method, and the copy in TCRdb shows in-frame clones only, minus some. The sample lists 55,000 to 70,000 clones; approximately 80% were seen once. Study results and limitations: Partial responders at 0.1-3.0 mg/kg showed near-lowest clonal expansion.

V was clipped by 6 bases and J by 5 bases; unmatched bases: 8. Germline lookup yields CDR1 MNHEY and CDR2 SMNVEV (reference sequence). CDR3 length equals 15 residues. This chain links TRBV27 with TRBJ2-3; 10 positions agree with TRBD2. The source is an adult with an advanced solid tumor such as melanoma, head and neck, liver or kidney cancer. The sequencing here drew on CD4+ or CD8+ T cells sorted from blood, taken in a trial of the OX40 agonist ivuxolimab. The DNA for the CDR3 is TGTGCCAGCAGCACCCTTAGCGGGGGGAAAGATACGCAGTATTTT. This translates into CASSTLSGGKDTQYF.